Given below is one T cell receptor beta chain in context. Antigen unknown. The sample originates from a study of T cell responses to AZD1222 COVID-19 vaccine. Study-wide points: Repertoire sampling occurred only after the peak T cell response.

This table comes from immunoSEQ multiplex PCR, and its TCRdb copy is limited to in-frame clones, with some not included. Of fewer than 95,000 clones listed, roughly nine tenths are singletons. The length of the CDR3 is 15 residues. The germline gives CDR1 SEHNR, CDR2 FQNEAQ (reference sequence). The junction had 8 bases not matched to a gene; V was cut back by 5 bases and J by 7 bases. This sequence was found in an adult in good health. Sequencing used peripheral blood, obtained on day 0 of AZD1222 vaccination. This sequence joins TRBV7-9 and TRBJ2-2; 9 bases are shared with TRBD2. This CDR3 reads CASSIGGRDLGELFF. In DNA form, the CDR3 reads TGTGCCAGCAGCATTGGCGGGAGGGACCTCGGGGAGCTGTTTTTT.